This paragraph covers one TCR beta chain sequence. Both iRepertoire HTBI primers and Arm-PCR of CDR3 regions were used to build the TCR beta libraries. TCRdb itself ran the multiplex PCR reads through MiXCR, one entry per CDR3 protein. The table shows over 650,000 distinct CDR3 sequences, with about 30% occurring only once. This entry belongs to a study of regulatory T cells in long-lasting Graves disease. Time point given: persistent/refractory GD, antithyroid drugs over 5 years with positive TRAb. Scientists built the TCR library using RNA that was extracted from PBMCs. The V gene lost 3 bases and the J gene lost 3 bases, with 11 bases spanning the gap. The CDR3 contains 14 residues. CDR1 and CDR2 (germline): LGHNA, YNFKEQ.

V gene TRBV4-2 combines with J gene TRBJ1-1; weak D call: TRBD1 (6 bases). This receptor was obtained from a female donor with Graves disease. Sample: peripheral blood mononuclear cells (PBMCs), taken when the disease was refractory, from a patient treated with antithyroid drugs. The CDR3 loop reads CASSQGGWDTEAFF. CDR3 in DNA: TGTGCCAGCAGCCAGGGGGGCTGGGACACTGAAGCTTTCTTT.